The TCR beta chain under discussion was sequenced for a study of response to subunit inactivated influenza vaccine. Regarding the study as a whole: The study's authors posited that every seasonal influenza vaccination enlists few new T cells.

This clonotype has a handful of counts. What it recognizes is unknown. The CDR3 length is 15 residues. Looked up from germline, CDR1 is DFQATT and CDR2 is SNEGSKA (reference sequence). V lost 5 bases and J lost 4; bases outside the gene matches: 10. MiXCR, run by TCRdb on the RT-PCR reads, gives a single entry per CDR3 protein. The sample lists about 500,000 distinct CDR3 sequences; approximately 16% were seen once. The chain joins TRBV20-1 to TRBJ2-1; 8 nucleotides match TRBD1. The sample was CD4+ T cells sorted from PBMCs, taken less than 30 months after vaccination. The receptor comes from a man between 50 and 75 years old who received an inactivated influenza vaccine. The CDR3 DNA reads TGCAGTGCTTCGAGAGGACAGGGAGGATACAATGAGCAGTTCTTC. It encodes CSASRGQGGYNEQFF.